The rows below give T cell receptor beta chains drawn from one sample of a study of beta chain features in type 1 diabetes. Sequencing was performed with immunoSEQ multiplex PCR; in TCRdb, only in-frame clones are kept and a portion is missing. The sample records fewer than 250,000 clones, around 68% being singletons. The sequencing input was naive CD4+ T cells from blood. The source of these receptors is a man aged 25 to 40 in good health. CDR3s leave out the opening cysteine and the closing phenylalanine or tryptophan.

>TRBV29-1
SVDRYNEQF
>TRBV11-2
ASSSRDVGQETQY
>TRBV30
AWSGGLAGYEQF
>TRBV5-1
ASSLSDSQETQY
>TRBV29-1
SVTVGSYEQY
>TRBV30
AWAQMNSYNEQF
>TRBV29-1
SATGPLDGYT
>TRBV25-1
ASSGFRGSTDTQY
>TRBV7-9
ASTNTETQY
>TRBV5-4
ASSSGGQGNIQY
>TRBV4-2
ASSQRLNTEAF
>TRBV29-1
SVENRLNTEAF
>TRBV7-9
ASSLESNQPQH
>TRBV5-1
ASSHGQGIYEQY
>TRBV30
AFWQAGKEKLF
>TRBV4-3
ASSLRTGGLSGANVLT
>TRBV29-1
SVASGYEQY
>TRBV30
ACNMNTEAF
>TRBV15
ATSSNPGQALGQPQH
>TRBV4-3
ASSQDRVVYEQY
>TRBV4-2
ASSFEVGLGVNEQF
>TRBV13
ASSRSRAGGQNTQY
>TRBV2
ASRGRVADTQY
>TRBV7-2
ASTSESGRVNTEAF
>TRBV29-1
SASPAGASIYEQY
>TRBV9
ASSVGD
>TRBV29-1
SVSGQGANTQY
>TRBV30
AWNLRGSDGYT
>TRBV10-2
ASSGRLEQY
>TRBV28
ASSLPAGWGRLAKNIQY
>TRBV28
ASSPPLASAGELF
>TRBV29-1
SVLPGLADYNEQF
>TRBV7-2
ASTDSSYNEQF
>TRBV19
ASSIIPKNQPQH
>TRBV10-3
AIVSGDGYT